The entry that follows covers one TCR beta chain sequence. Its antigen is unknown. This CDR3 has 18 residues. V lost 2 bases to trimming and J lost 4 bases; unmatched junction nucleotides: 12. Germline lookup yields CDR1 SGHVS and CDR2 FQNEAQ. The record originates from a study of cytomegalovirus exposure and HLA in healthy donors. The study, taken as a whole, reports: The only immune exposure information that was available was CMV serostatus. Investigators reported 150 to 200 TCR beta chains as tied to cytomegalovirus. There were several of the most significant clusters that appeared linked to common viral pathogens in a later analysis. As was reported, the HLA-A and HLA-B alleles of most subjects were accurately predicted from TCR beta sequences.

13 Jbeta primers and 60 Vbeta primers were used for the PCR. This table comes from immunoSEQ multiplex PCR, and its TCRdb copy is limited to in-frame clones, with some not included. The sample has under 40,000 clones; around 69% are singletons. Sequenced input: PBMCs. The chain recombines TRBV7-8 with TRBJ2-1; 9 bases agree with TRBD2. The sequence was obtained from a woman aged 25 to 39 in good health and CMV-seropositive. CDR3 residues: CASSLYPATSGTYNEQFF. The CDR3 DNA reads as TGTGCCAGCAGCTTATACCCGGCGACTAGCGGAACGTACAATGAGCAGTTCTTC.